These 22 T cell receptor beta chains were all obtained from the same sample, sequenced in a study of blood T cell repertoires in COVID-19. Sequencing used immunoSEQ multiplex PCR; TCRdb keeps in-frame clones, though not all of them. The table records about 240,000 clones, around nine tenths of them present only once. The sequenced sample consisted of peripheral blood. Every receptor here comes from a woman aged 40 to 50 who had recovered from COVID-19.

The rearrangement links TRBV6-2 or TRBV6-3 to TRBJ2-2, with 7 bases matching TRBD2. The V segment lost 3 bases and the J segment 4 bases; nucleotides outside the gene matches: 8. Per germline, CDR1 MNHEY and CDR2 SVGEGT. The CDR3 consists of 16 residues. The CDR3 protein is CASSYVGGPGTGELFF. For the CDR3, the DNA is TGTGCCAGCAGTTATGTGGGAGGGCCGGGCACCGGGGAGCTGTTTTTT.

The chain uses TRBV19 and TRBJ1-3; possibly TRBD1 for D (5 bases). The V end was cut by 6 bases, the J end by 2 bases, with 8 bases between. The CDR3 extends over 13 amino acids. CDR1 is LNHDA, CDR2 SQIVND, per germline (reference sequence). CDR3 in amino acids: CASRSGPGNTIYF. For the CDR3, the DNA is TGTGCCAGTAGGTCAGGGCCTGGAAACACCATATATTTT.

The V and J genes are TRBV7-2 and TRBJ2-1; 11 bases match TRBD2. V shed 5 bases and J 7 bases; nucleotides not matched to a gene: 7. Germline CDR1 and CDR2: SGHTA and FQGNSA. The CDR3 is 15 amino acids. CDR3 protein: CASSRTSGSSNEQFF. Here the CDR3 DNA reads TGTGCCAGCAGCCGTACTAGCGGGAGCTCTAATGAGCAGTTCTTC.

V usage is TRBV4-3 and J usage is TRBJ1-2; 12 bases are a match to TRBD1. The CDR3 sequence is 17 residues long. Trimming took 1 base from V and 5 from J; bases not matched to a gene: 8. Germline assignment: CDR1 LGHNA and CDR2 YSLEER. This chain's CDR3 is CASSQVPGQGAGYGYTF. The CDR3 DNA sequence: TGCGCCAGCAGCCAAGTCCCGGGACAGGGGGCTGGGTATGGCTACACCTTC.

This clone has a single count. V gene TRBV19 combines with J gene TRBJ2-1; a weak D match, TRBD1 (5 bases). Deletions cut 4 bases from V and 0 bases from J, with 10 bases between. The CDR3 covers 15 residues. Germline V gene sequence: CDR1 LNHDA, CDR2 SQIVND (reference sequence). The CDR3 region is CASSRGGSSYNEQFF. DNA of the CDR3: TGTGCCAGTAGTAGGGGCGGAAGCTCCTACAATGAGCAGTTCTTC.

The rearrangement uses TRBV30 and TRBJ2-1, with 7 bases lining up with TRBD1. Germline lookup yields CDR1 GTSNPN and CDR2 SVGIG (reference sequence). This CDR3 is 14 amino acids long. With V trimmed by 4 bases and J by 0 bases, 3 bases remained unmatched. The CDR3 protein is CAWKGDSSYNEQFF. In DNA, the CDR3 is TGTGCCTGGAAGGGGGACAGCTCCTACAATGAGCAGTTCTTC.

V and J are TRBV5-1 and TRBJ2-2; 9 nucleotides agree with TRBD1. The CDR3 covers 15 residues. Trimming at V came to 4 bases and at J to 6 bases, leaving 7 bases not matched to a gene. CDR1 is SGHRS, CDR2 YFSETQ, per germline. The CDR3 bases are TGCGCCAGCAGCCCCCGACAGGGGGGCCCCGGGGAGCTGTTTTTT. Encoded protein: CASSPRQGGPGELFF.

The chain couples TRBV21-1 to TRBJ2-7; the table's D call of TRBD1 was not tested on the DNA. TRBV21-1 is marked as a pseudogene. The CDR3 contains 16 residues. Here the CDR3 reads CASSTPKQGGPYEQYF. CDR3 DNA sequence: TGTGCCAGCAGCACCCCAAAGCAGGGCGGTCCATACGAGCAGTACTTC.

Details on this clone: The same CDR3 arises from other DNA sequences in this sample as well. V gene TRBV5-4 combines with J gene TRBJ1-2, with TRBD1 matching 7 bases. The CDR3 is made up of 14 amino acids. Germline assignment: CDR1 SGHNT and CDR2 YYREEE (reference sequence). With V trimmed by 4 bases and J by 8 bases, 11 bases remained unmatched. The CDR3 protein is CASSPRQGGGGYTF. CDR3 nucleotide sequence: TGTGCCAGCAGCCCGAGACAGGGTGGGGGAGGCTACACCTTC.

J is TRBJ1-5 and V is TRBV19, with no clear D. Germline CDR1 LNHDA, CDR2 SQIVND (reference sequence). The CDR3 extends over 13 amino acids. V lost 3 bases, J lost 7 bases, and 10 bases lay in between. The CDR3 DNA sequence: TGTGCCAGTAGTATGGCGGTTGGGCAGCCCCAGCATTTT. Translated, it gives CASSMAVGQPQHF.

The V call is TRBV6-1, the J call TRBJ1-2; D is ambiguous. The length of the CDR3 is 16 residues. CDR1 MNHNS and CDR2 SASEGT come from the germline V gene. The ends were cut back, 1 base at V and 2 bases at J, with 14 bases in the middle. The CDR3 region has the DNA TGTGCCAGCAGTGAAGGGCGGGTCCGCCCGAACTATGGCTACACCTTC. Translated: CASSEGRVRPNYGYTF.

The chain employs TRBV5-1 and TRBJ2-5, with 13 bases lining up with TRBD2. Trimming cost V 0 bases and J 5 bases; bases outside gene matches: 16. Per the germline V gene, CDR1 is SGHRS and CDR2 is YFSETQ. This CDR3 region has 20 residues. In DNA, the CDR3 is TGCGCCAGCAGCTTGGCCCTACTAGCGGGAGGGCCTGGCCACGGGGAGACCCAGTACTTC. Translating gives CASSLALLAGGPGHGETQYF.

V is TRBV28 and J is TRBJ1-1; D is undetermined. The CDR3 runs 16 residues. Per germline, CDR1 MDHEN and CDR2 SYDVKM. V lost 2 bases and J lost 2, with 15 bases in between. CDR3 amino acids: CASSLTDLVINTEAFF. As DNA, the CDR3 is TGTGCCAGCAGTTTAACCGACCTAGTAATAAACACTGAAGCTTTCTTT.

V and J are TRBV6-1 and TRBJ2-5; TRBD2 agrees at 11 bases. V dropped 4 bases and J dropped 5; count of bases not matched to a gene: 12. This CDR3 is 17 amino acids long. The germline V gene has CDR1 MNHNS and CDR2 SASEGT. CDR3: CASSVPRLAGRFETQYF. Written as DNA, the CDR3 is TGTGCCAGCAGTGTCCCCAGACTAGCGGGACGGTTTGAGACCCAGTACTTC.

This clone was recorded a few times. The gene calls are TRBV19 and TRBJ1-2; D remains ambiguous. CDR3 length: 13 amino acids. Germline lookup yields CDR1 LNHDA and CDR2 SQIVND (reference sequence). Trimming pared 4 bases from V and 6 bases from J, leaving 12 bases between. CDR3 in amino acids: CASSSPLGDGYTF. CDR3 nucleotide sequence: TGTGCCAGTAGTAGCCCCCTCGGGGATGGCTACACCTTC.

The V gene is TRBV25-1, the J gene TRBJ2-2; possible D gene TRBD1, 5 bases. V was trimmed by 3 bases and J by 0 bases, leaving 11 bases between them. Germline V gives CDR1 MGHDK, CDR2 SYGVNS. This CDR3 contains 16 residues. The CDR3 nucleotides read TGTGCCAGCAGTGATAAAGGGGCAACGAACACCGGGGAGCTGTTTTTT. Protein product: CASSDKGATNTGELFF.

The chain has TRBV19 and TRBJ1-3; no firm D call. Germline V gene sequence: CDR1 LNHDA, CDR2 SQIVND (reference sequence). The V end was cut by 5 bases, the J end by 0 bases, with 17 bases between. The CDR3 length is 17 residues. CDR3 nucleotides: TGTGCCAGTAGTCTACAGCCCGTTAGTTCCTCTGGAAACACCATATATTTT. Its translation is CASSLQPVSSSGNTIYF. Combining the CDR3 with reference TRBV19 and TRBJ1-3 gives the whole variable domain DGGITQSPKYLFRKEGQNVTLSCEQNLNHDAMYWYRQDPGQGLRLIYYSQIVNDFQKGDIAEGYSVSREKKESFPLTVTSAQKNPTAFYLCASSLQPVSSSGNTIYFGEGSWLTVV.

The rearrangement uses TRBV7-2 and TRBJ1-5; 9 nucleotides line up with TRBD1. Per germline, CDR1 SGHTA and CDR2 FQGNSA. The CDR3 is made up of 14 amino acids. Unmatched junction bases numbered 5, after V lost 5 bases and J lost 6 bases. As DNA, the CDR3 is TGTGCCAGCAGCGCACAGGGGGCGGGTCAGCCCCAGCATTTT. It translates to CASSAQGAGQPQHF.

Comments on this clone: A much larger clone is a single base away; this may be a read error. This CDR3 is CASSQGETQYF. CDR3 nucleotides: TGTGCCAGCAGCCAGGGGGAGACCCAGTACTTC. The genes are TRBV7-6 and TRBJ2-5, with TRBD1 as a possible D gene (6 bases). V was trimmed by 5 bases and J by 5 bases, leaving 6 bases between them. The germline gives CDR1 SGHVS, CDR2 FNYEAQ. The CDR3 sequence is 11 residues long.

The chain employs TRBV24-1 and TRBJ2-3, with 10 bases matching TRBD1. The CDR3 contains 13 residues. Trimming at V came to 9 bases and at J to 1 base, leaving 0 bases not matched to a gene. CDR1 KGHDR and CDR2 SFDVKD come from the germline V gene. The CDR3 DNA reads as TGTGCCACCGGGACAGGGGGCACAGATACGCAGTATTTT. Translating gives CATGTGGTDTQYF.

V is TRBV7-2 and J is TRBJ2-3; 12 nucleotides align to TRBD2. Germline V gene sequence: CDR1 SGHTA, CDR2 FQGNSA. V trimming: 5 bases; J trimming: 2 bases; junction bases outside the gene matches: 2. This CDR3 spans 15 amino acids. The CDR3 loop is CASSPSGRDTDTQYF. The CDR3 DNA follows: TGTGCCAGCAGCCCTAGCGGGAGGGACACAGATACGCAGTATTTT.

The chain is built from TRBV7-2 and TRBJ2-5; 7 positions agree with TRBD1. The germline gives CDR1 SGHTA, CDR2 FQGNSA. V shed 5 bases and J 5 bases; nucleotides not matched to a gene: 5. The CDR3 sequence is 13 residues long. CDR3 loop: CASSPGTAETQYF. The CDR3 DNA is TGTGCCAGCAGCCCCGGGACAGCTGAGACCCAGTACTTC.